This entry describes one T cell receptor beta chain. As the sequencing template, cDNA was produced by extracting RNA and reverse transcribing it. The table came from immunoSEQ multiplex PCR; TCRdb's copy has only in-frame clones and leaves some out. The sample has approximately 180,000 clones, roughly 66% seen once. This entry is derived from a study of CD8+ T cells in alopecia areata. The CDR3 is made up of 14 amino acids. Germline V CDR1 and CDR2: MGHRA, YSYEKL. The trim removed 3 bases at V and 5 bases at J, leaving 5 bases unmatched. The chain combines TRBV4-1 with TRBJ1-1, with 8 bases aligning to TRBD1. The sequence was collected from a human donor with alopecia areata. Specimen: CD8+ T cells sorted from blood, collected at week 0. The CDR3 nucleotides read TGCGCCAGCAGCCATTGGACAGGGTTGACTGAAGCTTTCTTT. Its translation is CASSHWTGLTEAFF.